This TCR beta chain was retrieved from a study of OX40 agonist ivuxolimab in advanced cancers. Study summary: Aged roughly 23 to 79 with a mean of 60 years, they were around 79% male. Treatment received earlier with anti-PD-1, anti-PD-L1 or anti-CTLA-4 agents was allowed, and more than 35% had some. Study results and limitations: Low normalized T-cell clonal expansion was also seen in some nonresponders. Antigen targets of the expanded peripheral T cells went undetermined.

This clone turned up a few times. The antigen remains unidentified. Germline CDR1 and CDR2: SGHAT and FQNNGV. V shed 3 bases, J shed 5 bases, and the junction held 7 bases outside the gene matches. The CDR3 is made up of 15 amino acids. Measured with immunoSEQ multiplex PCR; TCRdb has only the in-frame clones, and not every one. Of 7,500 to 9,500 clones in the sample, 65% to 70% are singletons; the top ten hold approximately 39%. This TCR was recovered from an adult with an advanced solid tumor such as melanoma, head and neck, liver or kidney cancer. The source was CD4+ or CD8+ T cells sorted from blood, collected in a trial of the OX40 agonist ivuxolimab. The chain couples TRBV11-2 to TRBJ2-5; 9 bases map to TRBD1. The CDR3 region has the DNA TGTGCCAGCAGCTTGGGACAGGGTGGGTTGGAGACCCAGTACTTC. Protein product: CASSLGQGGLETQYF.